A selection of T cell receptor beta chains follows, all from one sample in a study of T cells expressing NK-cell markers. TCRdb reprocessed the 5' RACE reads; each CDR3 protein has one entry and no DNA is given. This sample's table reports 400,000 to 450,000 distinct CDR3 sequences. Source material: blood T cells: a sorted CD56 or NKG2C T cell subset, CD4+ or CD8+ T cells, or bulk PBMC T cells (not recorded which). These receptors came from a woman aged 18 to 75 in good health. Each CDR3 is given with its conserved first and last residue.

V: TRBV7-2
J: TRBJ2-1
CDR3: CASSLPGQGVDEQFF

V: TRBV19
J: TRBJ1-5
CDR3: CASSAGFQERQPQHF

V: TRBV29-1
J: TRBJ2-1
CDR3: CSVPLAGGTNEQFF

V: TRBV7-2
J: TRBJ2-1
CDR3: CASKGGINKDEQFF

V: TRBV29-1
J: TRBJ2-5
CDR3: CSGVAGGQETQYF

V: TRBV19
J: TRBJ2-1
CDR3: CASCGGWNNEQFF

V: TRBV12-3/TRBV12-4
J: TRBJ2-7
CDR3: CASSQASSGRGDEQYF

V: TRBV11-2
J: TRBJ2-7
CDR3: CASSLEVLWRDIYEQYF

V: TRBV9
J: TRBJ2-5
CDR3: CASSVAGMVETQYF

V: TRBV20-1
J: TRBJ1-5
CDR3: CSAAILNQPQHF

V: TRBV5-4
J: TRBJ1-6
CDR3: CASSATGPNSPLHF

V: TRBV11-2
J: TRBJ1-6
CDR3: CASTMNNSPLHF

V: TRBV6-1
J: TRBJ1-1
CDR3: CASSAEGNTEAFF

V: TRBV30
J: TRBJ2-2
CDR3: CAWSTRGNTGELFF

V: TRBV10-3
J: TRBJ2-1
CDR3: CAISESREGYNEQFF

V: TRBV25-1
J: TRBJ2-1
CDR3: CASTEDRGVGSYNEQFF

V: TRBV14
J: TRBJ2-3
CDR3: CASSLHRDRGDTQYF

V: TRBV2
J: TRBJ1-1
CDR3: CASISRANTEAFF

V: TRBV4-3
J: TRBJ2-7
CDR3: CASSQDSSSYEQYF

V: TRBV6-1
J: TRBJ2-5
CDR3: CALGGGPWETQYF

V: TRBV4-3
J: TRBJ2-2
CDR3: CASSPRSTGELFF

V: TRBV29-1
J: TRBJ1-2
CDR3: CSVATDYYGYTF

V: TRBV30
J: TRBJ1-1
CDR3: CAWSRNSEAFF

V: TRBV11-2
J: TRBJ1-5
CDR3: CASSLGGWRNQPQHF

V: TRBV12-3/TRBV12-4
J: TRBJ1-1
CDR3: CASSLGGASTEAFF

V: TRBV6-5
J: TRBJ1-1
CDR3: CASSWRTRTEAFF

V: TRBV7-3
J: TRBJ2-1
CDR3: CASSPTRLDDEQFF

V: TRBV12-3/TRBV12-4
J: TRBJ2-7
CDR3: CASSLETDYEQYF

V: TRBV9
J: TRBJ2-1
CDR3: CASSPGGLSYNEQFF

V: TRBV27
J: TRBJ2-3
CDR3: CASSLALTGTDTQYF

V: TRBV29-1
J: TRBJ2-7
CDR3: CSVVGGVYEQYF

V: TRBV12-3/TRBV12-4
J: TRBJ1-2
CDR3: CASSFWTGYGYTF